Described below is a single T cell receptor beta chain sequence and its context. Germline CDR1 reads LNHDA; CDR2 reads SQIVND (reference sequence). The CDR3 loop spans 14 amino acids. Trimming cost V 7 bases and J 1 base, with 11 bases left between them. The data were obtained in a study of blood T cell repertoires in COVID-19. The protocol was immunoSEQ multiplex PCR, while the TCRdb copy is restricted to in-frame clones and leaves out a portion. Of about 200,000 clones listed, approximately 84% are singletons. Cohorts were based on clinical histories the participants reported. What was sequenced was PBMCs or T cells enriched from blood (not recorded which). The chain uses TRBV19 and TRBJ1-5; D might be TRBD1 (6 bases). The clonotype originates from a man aged 35 to 55 who had recovered from COVID-19. CDR3 amino acids: CASNKGTSNQPQHF. CDR3 in DNA: TGTGCCAGTAACAAGGGGACAAGCAATCAGCCCCAGCATTTT.